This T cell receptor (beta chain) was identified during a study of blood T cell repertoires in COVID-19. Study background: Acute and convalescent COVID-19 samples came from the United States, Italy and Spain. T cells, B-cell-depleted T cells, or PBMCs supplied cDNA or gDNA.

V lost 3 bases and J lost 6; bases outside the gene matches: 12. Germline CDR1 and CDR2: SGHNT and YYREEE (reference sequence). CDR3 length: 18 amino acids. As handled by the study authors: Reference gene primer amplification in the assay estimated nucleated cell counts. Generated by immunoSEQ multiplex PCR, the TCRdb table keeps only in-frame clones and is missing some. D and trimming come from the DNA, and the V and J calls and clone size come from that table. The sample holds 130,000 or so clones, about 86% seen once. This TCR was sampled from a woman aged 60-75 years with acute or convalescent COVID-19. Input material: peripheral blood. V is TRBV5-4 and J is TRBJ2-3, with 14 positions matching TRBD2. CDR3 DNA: TGTGCCAGCAGCTCGACTAGCGGGGGGGCTCTTAGGTCGGATACGCAGTATTTT. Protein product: CASSSTSGGALRSDTQYF.